A single sample gave rise to the 19 T cell receptor beta chains below, sequenced in a study of shared clonotypes between healthy human individuals. This table comes from immunoSEQ multiplex PCR, and its TCRdb copy is limited to in-frame clones, with some not included. In the table there are roughly 2,500,000 clones, 90% to 95% of which are singletons. Sequenced sample: naive CD4+ T cells from PBMCs. Subset noted: CD45RA+ positively selected. These receptors originate from a man in his late teens or twenties in good health. Some clones in this sample may be carry-over from other donors' samples.

The V gene is TRBV30, the J gene TRBJ1-1; maybe TRBD1 (5 bases). V was pared by 5 bases and J by 3 bases, with 16 bases between. CDR3 size: 14 residues. Germline V gene sequence: CDR1 GTSNPN, CDR2 SVGIG (reference sequence). Here the CDR3 DNA reads TGTGCCTGGTTATCCAGGGTGAGGGACACTGAAGCTTTCTTT. Its translation: CAWLSRVRDTEAFF.

This chain links TRBV7-2 with TRBJ2-1; 10 positions agree with TRBD2. This CDR3 has 16 residues. The junction had 5 bases not matched to a gene; V was cut back by 1 base and J by 5 bases. Germline CDR1 SGHTA, CDR2 FQGNSA. The DNA of the CDR3 is TGTGCCAGCAGCTTAGTAGGGACTAGCGCAGACAATGAGCAGTTCTTC. Translated: CASSLVGTSADNEQFF.

The J gene is TRBJ2-5, the V gene TRBV9; 10 bases match TRBD2. With V trimmed by 1 base and J by 4 bases, 4 bases remained unmatched. Germline CDR1 is SGDLS and CDR2 is YYNGEE. CDR3 size: 15 residues. In DNA, the CDR3 is TGTGCCAGCAGCGTAAGCGGGAGGGCGCTAGAGACCCAGTACTTC. Amino acids: CASSVSGRALETQYF. The variable domain in full, with the rest retrieved from reference TRBV9 and TRBJ2-5, is DSGVTQTPKHLITATGQRVTLRCSPRSGDLSVYWYQQSLDQGLQFLIQYYNGEERAKGNILERFSAQQFPDLHSELNLSSLELGDSALYFCASSVSGRALETQYFGPGTRLLVL.

V and J are TRBV7-2 and TRBJ2-1; 9 positions agree with TRBD1. The CDR3 contains 14 residues. Germline V gives CDR1 SGHTA, CDR2 FQGNSA. V lost 5 bases, J lost 9 bases, and 8 bases stayed unmatched. The CDR3 region has the DNA TGTGCCAGCAGCGGAAGGACAGGGGACGGTGAGCAGTTCTTC. As protein: CASSGRTGDGEQFF.

Notes on this clone: Distinct nucleotide sequences in the sample also encode this CDR3. The chain carries TRBV7-3 and TRBJ2-1; TRBD1 matches 9 bases. The J segment lost 4 bases and the V segment lost 4 bases, leaving 5 bases of the junction unmatched. The CDR3 loop spans 15 amino acids. The V gene's germline CDR1 is SGHTA and CDR2 FQGTGA. CDR3 region: CASSSRDRVYNEQFF. CDR3 coding DNA: TGTGCCAGCAGCTCCCGGGACAGGGTATACAATGAGCAGTTCTTC.

The rearrangement uses TRBV7-8 and TRBJ2-7; D might be TRBD2 (5 bases). The CDR3 sequence is 12 residues long. V lost 5 bases and J 6 bases, leaving 11 bases between the germline ends. Germline V gene sequence: CDR1 SGHVS, CDR2 FQNEAQ. CDR3 DNA sequence: TGTGCCAGCAGCCCGCATGAGGGCGAGCAGTACTTC. It is translated as CASSPHEGEQYF. Combining the CDR3 with reference TRBV7-8 and TRBJ2-7 gives the whole variable domain GAGVSQSPRYKVAKRGQDVALRCDPISGHVSLFWYQQALGQGPEFLTYFQNEAQLDKSGLPSDRFFAERPEGSVSTLKIQRTQQEDSAVYLCASSPHEGEQYFGPGTRLTVT.

The gene calls are TRBV5-1 and TRBJ2-5; the match to TRBD1 covers 8 bases. CDR1 is SGHRS, CDR2 YFSETQ, per germline. This CDR3 spans 13 amino acids. V was clipped by 2 bases and J by 5 bases; unmatched bases: 2. The chain's CDR3 is CASSLQGDETQYF. Here the CDR3 DNA reads TGCGCCAGCAGCTTACAGGGGGATGAGACCCAGTACTTC.

J is TRBJ2-5 and V is TRBV29-1; D remains unclear. Looked up from germline, CDR1 is SQVTM and CDR2 is ANQGSEA. Trimming removed 2 bases at V and 7 bases at J, with 8 bases between. The CDR3 has 11 residues. The CDR3 spells CSVEQKGTQYF. The CDR3, as DNA: TGCAGCGTTGAACAAAAGGGGACCCAGTACTTC.

The chain carries TRBV5-4 and TRBJ2-7; D not certain. V lost 4 bases and J 4 bases, leaving 18 bases between the germline ends. The CDR3 covers 15 residues. In germline, CDR1 is SGHNT, CDR2 YYREEE (reference sequence). The CDR3 bases are TGTGCCAGCAGCAAAATTAGCCACGGAATTTACGAGCAGTACTTC. Translated: CASSKISHGIYEQYF.

The V gene is TRBV7-2, the J gene TRBJ1-5; weak D call: TRBD1 (5 bases). Between the trimmed V and J ends, which lost 7 bases and 4 bases, there was a span of 11 bases. The CDR3 runs 13 residues. Germline V gene sequence: CDR1 SGHTA, CDR2 FQGNSA. CDR3 protein: CASTFDSNQPQHF. In DNA, the CDR3 is TGTGCCAGCACCTTCGACAGTAATCAGCCCCAGCATTTT.

V gene TRBV6-4 combines with J gene TRBJ2-1; D call uncertain. The CDR3 consists of 12 residues. The V gene lost 0 bases and the J gene lost 9 bases, with 6 bases spanning the gap. Looked up from germline, CDR1 is MRHNA and CDR2 is SNTAGT. CDR3: CASSDSQSEQFF. CDR3 nucleotide sequence: TGTGCCAGCAGTGACTCGCAGTCTGAGCAGTTCTTC.

The V call is TRBV15, the J call TRBJ2-1; the match to TRBD2 covers 7 bases. Germline CDR1 LNHNV, CDR2 YYDKDF (reference sequence). The V gene end was trimmed by 6 bases and the J gene end by 3 bases; junction bases not matched to a gene: 8. CDR3 length equals 15 residues. CDR3 nucleotide sequence: TGTGCCACCAGGATTAGAGCGGGAAACTACAATGAGCAGTTCTTC. Translation gives CATRIRAGNYNEQFF.

The chain links TRBV28 to TRBJ1-5, with 10 bases that match TRBD1. V dropped 7 bases and J dropped 5; count of bases not matched to a gene: 14. Germline CDR1 MDHEN, CDR2 SYDVKM. This CDR3 comprises 17 residues. The CDR3 DNA is TGTGCCAGCACCGAACCCTTGGGGACAGGGGTTGATCAGCCCCAGCATTTT. Translation gives CASTEPLGTGVDQPQHF.

The chain combines TRBV28 with TRBJ2-5; D gene unclear. Trimming shortened V by 0 bases and J by 2 bases, and 7 bases separated the two germline ends. CDR1 is MDHEN and CDR2 is SYDVKM in the germline V gene. The CDR3 sequence is 14 residues long. As DNA, the CDR3 is TGTGCCAGCAGTTTATGGGACCGTCAAGAGACCCAGTACTTC. Protein sequence: CASSLWDRQETQYF. Based on the CDR3 plus reference TRBV28 and TRBJ2-5, the full variable domain is DVKVTQSSRYLVKRTGEKVFLECVQDMDHENMFWYRQDPGLGLRLIYFSYDVKMKEKGDIPEGYSVSREKKERFSLILESASTNQTSMYLCASSLWDRQETQYFGPGTRLLVL.

As concerns this clone: The same CDR3 arises from other DNA sequences in this sample as well. The rearrangement links TRBV15 to TRBJ2-7; tentative D call: TRBD2 (5 bases). This CDR3 region has 14 residues. The germline V gene has CDR1 LNHNV and CDR2 YYDKDF (reference sequence). V was clipped by 1 base and J by 0 bases, with 7 bases between them. This chain's CDR3 is CATSRGRDSYEQYF. CDR3 nucleotides: TGTGCCACCAGCAGAGGCCGGGACTCCTACGAGCAGTACTTC.

The V and J genes are TRBV28 and TRBJ2-7; D remains ambiguous. CDR1 and CDR2 (germline): MDHEN, SYDVKM. This CDR3 region has 14 residues. V lost 4 bases and J lost 6, with 16 bases in between. Written as DNA, the CDR3 is TGTGCCAGCAGTTCCCCCGGGTCCAAGAGCGAGCAGTACTTC. It specifies CASSSPGSKSEQYF.

In regard to this clone: Distinct nucleotide sequences in the sample also encode this CDR3. V gene TRBV7-2 combines with J gene TRBJ2-7; D call uncertain. The CDR3 is made up of 12 amino acids. Looked up from germline, CDR1 is SGHTA and CDR2 is FQGNSA. The V end was cut by 2 bases, the J end by 5 bases, with 7 bases between. Here the CDR3 DNA reads TGTGCCAGCAGCTTACTGGGCGACGAGCAGTACTTC. Its protein is CASSLLGDEQYF.

As concerns this clone: Distinct nucleotide sequences in the sample also encode this CDR3. This rearrangement joins TRBV4-1 to TRBJ2-3; weak D call: TRBD2 (5 bases). CDR1 is MGHRA, CDR2 YSYEKL, per germline. Trimming shortened V by 3 bases and J by 6 bases, and 13 bases separated the two germline ends. The CDR3 extends over 14 amino acids. CDR3 protein: CASSQVRGVDTQYF. CDR3 sequence (DNA): TGCGCCAGCAGCCAGGTCCGGGGAGTTGATACGCAGTATTTT.

The chain combines TRBV5-1 with TRBJ1-4, with a tentative D call TRBD1 (5 bases). Germline CDR1 SGHRS, CDR2 YFSETQ. V shed 2 bases and J shed 6 bases, with 11 bases lying between them. This CDR3 spans 14 amino acids. DNA for the CDR3: TGCGCCAGCAGCTTTCAGGGCGAGGATGAAAAACTGTTTTTT. It yields the protein CASSFQGEDEKLFF. The complete variable domain, with remaining parts taken from reference TRBV5-1 and TRBJ1-4, reads KAGVTQTPRYLIKTRGQQVTLSCSPISGHRSVSWYQQTPGQGLQFLFEYFSETQRNKGNFPGRFSGRQFSNSRSEMNVSTLELGDSALYLCASSFQGEDEKLFFGSGTQLSVL.